This TCR beta chain was sequenced for a study of blood T cells in healthy people across ages. PBMCs numbering at least 6.5 million were isolated per sample. Next came a second PCR, run for about 6 to 12 cycles, which used a sample-barcoded 5' primer along with a J-beta primer mix. TCRdb itself ran the 5' RACE reads through MiXCR, one entry per CDR3 protein. The sample carries 600,000 to 850,000 distinct CDR3 sequences, roughly 25% recorded once. V was pared by 2 bases and J by 0 bases, with 5 bases of the junction left unmatched. The V gene's germline CDR1 is MNHEY and CDR2 SVGAGI. The CDR3 spans 16 residues. These sequences were also reported in another study, on T cells of mothers and their children. That source reports: The sample comes from nine or ten healthy Caucasian donors: mothers and children. Over 8 million reads per mother and roughly 3 million per child were obtained.

The clonotype was recovered from a boy between 5 and 17 years old in good health. The chain combines TRBV6-5 with TRBJ2-3; TRBD2 matches at 7 bases. Sequenced input: blood. CDR3 amino acids: CASSYELAESTDTQYF. DNA for the CDR3: TGTGCCAGCAGTTACGAGCTAGCGGAAAGCACAGATACGCAGTATTTT.